This is a list of T cell receptor beta chains from one sample in a study of blood T cell repertoires in COVID-19. Measured with immunoSEQ multiplex PCR; TCRdb has only the in-frame clones, and not every one. Of tens of thousands of clones listed, around 83% are singletons. The sequencing sample was made of peripheral blood. These receptors were collected from a man aged 50 to 59 with active COVID-19. Both conserved end residues are part of each CDR3. D genes are given only for firm matches. Clone sizes are given selectively: once, few, many, or a class where the clone is expanded.

d_gene,abundance,j_gene,v_gene,CDR3nt,CDR3aa
TRBD1,-,TRBJ2-7,TRBV7-9,TGTGCCAGCAGCTTGCAGGGGGCCGACGAGCAGTACTTC,CASSLQGADEQYF
-,few,TRBJ2-7,TRBV4-3,TGCGCCAGCAGCCAAGTAGGGGCCAAATACGAGCAGTACTTC,CASSQVGAKYEQYF
-,-,TRBJ1-1,TRBV18,TGTGCCAGCTCACCAACCGGGACTGAAGCTTTCTTT,CASSPTGTEAFF
-,-,TRBJ1-3,TRBV3-1/TRBV3-2,TGTGCCAGCAGCCAAGAAGACAGTTTCTCTGGAAACACCATATATTTT,CASSQEDSFSGNTIYF
TRBD2,once,TRBJ2-3,TRBV6-1,TGTGCCAGCAGTGGGACTAGCGGGGGGCACACAGATACGCAGTATTTT,CASSGTSGGHTDTQYF
TRBD2,-,TRBJ2-1,TRBV11-3,TGTGCCAGCAGCGCCTCAGCGGGAGAGGAGCAGTTCTTC,CASSASAGEEQFF
-,once,TRBJ2-5,TRBV6-5,TGTGCCAGCAGTTACAGGGGCCCGGAGACCCAGTACTTC,CASSYRGPETQYF
-,few,TRBJ2-7,TRBV14,TGTGCCAGCAGCCAAGCCAGGACTGGAGAGCAGTACTTC,CASSQARTGEQYF
TRBD1,-,TRBJ2-3,TRBV2,TGTGCCAGCAGGGGGACAGGAGGCACAGATACGCAGTATTTT,CASRGTGGTDTQYF
-,-,TRBJ2-2,TRBV5-6,TGTGCCAGCAGCTTGGGGTGGACTTGGAACACCGGGGAGCTGTTTTTT,CASSLGWTWNTGELFF
TRBD1,-,TRBJ2-7,TRBV6-5,TGTGCCAGCAGTAGGGACAGGGGGAGGTACGAGCAGTACTTC,CASSRDRGRYEQYF
-,-,TRBJ2-5,TRBV7-7,TGTGCTAGCAGCCCCGGAGGAGGGACCCAGTACTTC,CASSPGGGTQYF
-,once,TRBJ2-7,TRBV2,TGTGCCAGCAGCGATATAGGGGCAGGGAAGACCTACGAGCAGTACTTC,CASSDIGAGKTYEQYF
TRBD1,-,TRBJ1-1,TRBV7-3,TGTGCCAGCAGCTCGGGACAGCGTCGAGAAGCTTTCTTT,CASSSGQRREAFF
-,few,TRBJ2-7,TRBV27,TGTGCCAGCAGTCCACGATTGGCCAGGGTAAGCTCCTACGAGCAGTACTTC,CASSPRLARVSSYEQYF
-,few,TRBJ1-1,TRBV2,TGTGCCAGCAGAGAGCAGGGCTCAGCTTTCTTT,CASREQGSAFF
TRBD2,-,TRBJ2-7,TRBV5-4,TGTGCCAGCAGCTCTAGCGGGAACTACGAGCAGTACTTC,CASSSSGNYEQYF
TRBD2,many,TRBJ2-1,TRBV4-2,TGTGCCAGCAGCCAAGATTGGCCGGGGGGGGACACCTACAATGAGCAGTTCTTC,CASSQDWPGGDTYNEQFF
-,-,TRBJ2-5,TRBV21-1,TGTGCCAGCAGCAAAGCGCAGAGTAGCGGGGGGTCGGAGACCCAGTACTTC,CASSKAQSSGGSETQYF
TRBD1,-,TRBJ1-2,TRBV19,TGTGCCAGTCGACAGGGGGCGCTGAACTATGGCTACACCTTC,CASRQGALNYGYTF
-,-,TRBJ1-5,TRBV10-3,TGTGCCATCAGAACCACAGGGATGTATACCGGTTCAAATCAGCCCCAGCATTTT,CAIRTTGMYTGSNQPQHF
TRBD2,-,TRBJ2-1,TRBV6-5,TGTGCCAGCAGTTTCGGGACTAGCGGGAGGGATGAGCAGTTCTTC,CASSFGTSGRDEQFF
-,-,TRBJ2-1,TRBV7-2,TGTGCCAGCAGCTTAGTCCGGGAGACTTCCTACAATGAGCAGTTCTTC,CASSLVRETSYNEQFF
-,-,TRBJ1-5,TRBV6-5,TGTGCCAGCAGTTACTCGTCGGGGGGCGTAGGTCAGCCCCAGCATTTT,CASSYSSGGVGQPQHF
-,-,TRBJ1-5,TRBV27,TGTGCCAGCAGTCAGCACCTCTCGGGGATGCCCCAGCATTTT,CASSQHLSGMPQHF
-,-,TRBJ1-2,TRBV28,TGTGCCAGCAGTCTCCAGAGGTTGGGGGGAGGGGCTACCAACTATGGCTACACCTTC,CASSLQRLGGGATNYGYTF
TRBD1,-,TRBJ2-7,TRBV14,TGTGCCAGCAGCCAGAGGGGACAGGGTCCCTACGAGCAGTACTTC,CASSQRGQGPYEQYF
-,-,TRBJ2-7,TRBV7-8,TGTGCCAGCAGCGCGGGACTGCTTGGGTCCTACGAGCAGTACTTC,CASSAGLLGSYEQYF
-,-,TRBJ2-1,TRBV4-2,TGTGCCAGCAGCCAACGGAGGCAGGTAAACAATGAGCAGTTCTTC,CASSQRRQVNNEQFF
TRBD1,-,TRBJ1-2,TRBV28,TGTGCCAGCAGTTGGGACAGGGCTGGCTACACCTTC,CASSWDRAGYTF
TRBD1,-,TRBJ1-1,TRBV5-1,TGCGCCAGCAGTCTTGGGGGACAGCGATACACTGAAGCTTTCTTT,CASSLGGQRYTEAFF
-,-,TRBJ1-4,TRBV28,TGTGCCAGCAGTCCACAGGGTGATGAAAAACTGTTTTTT,CASSPQGDEKLFF
-,-,TRBJ2-3,TRBV6-5,TGTGCCAGCAGTTACTCGGCTAGCCGCACAGATACGCAGTATTTT,CASSYSASRTDTQYF
TRBD1,-,TRBJ1-2,TRBV7-2,TGTGCCAGCAGCCCCGGTCCGGGACAGGCCCACTATGGCTACACCTTC,CASSPGPGQAHYGYTF
TRBD2,-,TRBJ2-1,TRBV7-2,TGTGCCAGCAGCTTAGCGTCATTTAGCGGGAATGAGCAGTTCTTC,CASSLASFSGNEQFF
TRBD1,-,TRBJ2-2,TRBV10-1,TGCGCCAGCAGTGAGTCGATAGCCCGGGACCACAGGGGGAAGAACACCGGGGAGCTGTTTTTT,CASSESIARDHRGKNTGELFF
TRBD2,once,TRBJ2-7,TRBV3-1/TRBV3-2,TGTGCCAGCAGCCAGCTGCTAGCGGGAGGACCGACGCGCGAGCAGTACTTC,CASSQLLAGGPTREQYF
TRBD1,-,TRBJ2-7,TRBV29-1,TGCAGCCCGGACAGGGGGCTCATCCACGAGCAGTACTTC,CSPDRGLIHEQYF
TRBD2,-,TRBJ2-3,TRBV6-1,TGTGCCAGCAGTGGGCGGCTTCTAGCGGGAGGGAATACGCAGTATTTT,CASSGRLLAGGNTQYF
-,-,TRBJ1-2,TRBV27,TGTGCCACCCTAGACAGAGCCTCTAACTATGGCTACACCTTC,CATLDRASNYGYTF
-,-,TRBJ1-1,TRBV7-9,TGTGCCAGCAGCTTAAACCAGTACACTGAAGCTTTCTTT,CASSLNQYTEAFF
TRBD1,medium-sized,TRBJ1-3,TRBV19,TGTGCCAGTAGCTACTCGACAGGGCGCGTAGGGGGAAACACCATATATTTT,CASSYSTGRVGGNTIYF
TRBD2,-,TRBJ2-1,TRBV5-1,TGCGCCAGCAGTTTATCAGCGGGGGGGATATATGAGCAGTTCTTC,CASSLSAGGIYEQFF
TRBD1,-,TRBJ1-5,TRBV19,TGTGCCAGTACGGATCTTGGACAGGGAGGTCAGCCCCAGCATTTT,CASTDLGQGGQPQHF
-,few,TRBJ2-7,TRBV7-8,TGTGCCAGCAGCTTAGCGAGGGGGGGTGCGGGGCAGAGCTCCTACGAGCAGTACTTC,CASSLARGGAGQSSYEQYF
-,once,TRBJ1-3,TRBV5-4,TGTGCCAGCAGTTTCGACAGATTCAGCTCTGGAAACACCATATATTTT,CASSFDRFSSGNTIYF
TRBD1,-,TRBJ1-5,TRBV10-1,TGCGCCAGCAGCGATGGACAGGGGAATCAGCCCCAGCATTTT,CASSDGQGNQPQHF
TRBD1,-,TRBJ2-7,TRBV11-2,TGTGCCAGCAGCTGGGACAGGGAGGATGGGGAGCAGTACTTC,CASSWDREDGEQYF
TRBD1,-,TRBJ2-3,TRBV6-6,TGTGCCAGCAGTTTGGACAGGGACACAGATACGCAGTATTTT,CASSLDRDTDTQYF
TRBD1,-,TRBJ2-1,TRBV19,TGTGCCAGTAGTATGGGGACAGGGGAAGACAATGAGCAGTTCTTC,CASSMGTGEDNEQFF
TRBD1,once,TRBJ2-3,TRBV19,TGTGCCAGTAGTCCCCTGGAAGGGGGCCTAACAGATACGCAGTATTTT,CASSPLEGGLTDTQYF
-,-,TRBJ2-1,TRBV4-3,TGCGCCAGCAGCCAAGATGGCGGGAATGAGCAGTTCTTC,CASSQDGGNEQFF
-,few,TRBJ2-5,TRBV4-1,TGCGCCAGCAGCCAAGAGAGAGGGTCCCTTAGGGGGGAGACCCAGTACTTC,CASSQERGSLRGETQYF
-,-,TRBJ2-2,TRBV11-2,TGTGCCAGTCAGGCCGGGGAGCTGTTTTTT,CASQAGELFF
TRBD2,-,TRBJ2-1,TRBV27,TGTGCCAGCAAACCACGTGCGGGGGTTGAGCAGTTCTTC,CASKPRAGVEQFF
TRBD2,-,TRBJ2-5,TRBV5-1,TGCGCCAGCAGCCGAGCGGGACCGCAAGAGACCCAGTACTTC,CASSRAGPQETQYF
TRBD2,-,TRBJ2-2,TRBV3-1/TRBV3-2,TGTGCCAGCAGCCAAGATAAGCTAGCGGGAGTAGTCGGGGAGCTGTTTTTT,CASSQDKLAGVVGELFF
-,-,TRBJ1-3,TRBV5-4,TGTGCCAGCAGCTTGGATAGCTCTGGAAACACCATATATTTT,CASSLDSSGNTIYF
TRBD1,-,TRBJ2-7,TRBV19,TGTGCCAGTAGTATTTCCGAGACAGGGGTGGTCGAGCAGTACTTC,CASSISETGVVEQYF
-,-,TRBJ1-5,TRBV7-9,TGTGCCAGCAGCTTAGCAGGGGGCAATCAGCCCCAGCATTTT,CASSLAGGNQPQHF